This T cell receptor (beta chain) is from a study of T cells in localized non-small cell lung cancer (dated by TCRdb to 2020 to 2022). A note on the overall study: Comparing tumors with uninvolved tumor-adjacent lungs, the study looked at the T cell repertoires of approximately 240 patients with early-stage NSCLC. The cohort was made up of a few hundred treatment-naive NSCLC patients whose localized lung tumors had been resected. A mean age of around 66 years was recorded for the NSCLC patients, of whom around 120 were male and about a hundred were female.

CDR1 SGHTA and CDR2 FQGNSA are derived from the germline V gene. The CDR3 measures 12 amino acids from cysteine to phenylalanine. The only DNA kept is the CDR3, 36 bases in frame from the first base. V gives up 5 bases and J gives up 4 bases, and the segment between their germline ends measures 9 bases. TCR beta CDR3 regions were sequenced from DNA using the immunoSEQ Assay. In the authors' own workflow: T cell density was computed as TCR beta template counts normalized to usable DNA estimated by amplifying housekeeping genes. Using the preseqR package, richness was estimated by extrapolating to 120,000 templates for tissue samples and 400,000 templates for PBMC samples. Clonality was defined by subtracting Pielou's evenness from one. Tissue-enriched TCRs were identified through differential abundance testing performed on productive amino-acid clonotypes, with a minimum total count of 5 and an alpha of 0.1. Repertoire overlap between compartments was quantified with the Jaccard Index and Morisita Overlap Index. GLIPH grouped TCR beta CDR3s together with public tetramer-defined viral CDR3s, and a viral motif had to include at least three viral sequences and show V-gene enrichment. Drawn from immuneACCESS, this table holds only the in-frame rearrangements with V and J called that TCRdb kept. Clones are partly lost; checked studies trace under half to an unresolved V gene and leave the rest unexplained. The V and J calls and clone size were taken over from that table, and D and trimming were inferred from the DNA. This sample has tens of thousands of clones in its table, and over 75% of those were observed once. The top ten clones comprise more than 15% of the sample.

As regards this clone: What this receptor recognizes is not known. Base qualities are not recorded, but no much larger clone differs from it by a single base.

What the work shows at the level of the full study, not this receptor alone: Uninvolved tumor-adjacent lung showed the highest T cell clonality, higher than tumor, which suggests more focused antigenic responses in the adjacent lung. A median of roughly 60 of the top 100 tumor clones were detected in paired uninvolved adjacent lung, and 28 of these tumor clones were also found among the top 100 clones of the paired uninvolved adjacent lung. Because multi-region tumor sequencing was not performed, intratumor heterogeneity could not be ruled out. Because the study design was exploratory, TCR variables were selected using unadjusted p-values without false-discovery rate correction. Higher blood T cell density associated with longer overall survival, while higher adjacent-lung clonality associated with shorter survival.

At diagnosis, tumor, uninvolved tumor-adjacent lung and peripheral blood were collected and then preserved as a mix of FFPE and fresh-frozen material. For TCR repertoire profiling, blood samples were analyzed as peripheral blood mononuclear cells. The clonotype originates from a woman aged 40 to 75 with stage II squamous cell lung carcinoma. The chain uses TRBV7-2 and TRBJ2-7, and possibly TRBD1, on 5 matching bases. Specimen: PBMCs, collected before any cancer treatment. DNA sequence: TGTGCCAGCAGCGAAGGGGTTTACGAGCAGTACTTC. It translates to CASSEGVYEQYF.